What follows are 3 T cell receptor beta chains derived from one specimen sequenced in a study of shared clonotypes between healthy human individuals. Profiling relied on immunoSEQ multiplex PCR, and the TCRdb table lists in-frame clones only, not all of them. Of 2 million to 3 million clones listed, over 85% are singletons. The sample comprised naive CD4+ T cells from PBMCs. Subset of the sample: CD45RA+ positively selected. The receptors come from a man between 18 and 29 years old in good health. Some clones in this sample may be carry-over from other donors' samples.

The rearrangement joins TRBV14 to TRBJ2-7, with 7 bases that match TRBD1. CDR3 length equals 15 residues. Trimming at V came to 3 bases and at J to 0 bases, leaving 5 bases not matched to a gene. Germline assignment: CDR1 SGHDN and CDR2 FVKESK. CDR3 sequence reads: CASSQTQGSSYEQYF. The CDR3 DNA reads as TGTGCCAGCAGCCAGACACAGGGGAGCTCCTACGAGCAGTACTTC.

V is TRBV14 and J is TRBJ2-7, with D tentatively TRBD1 (6 bases). Per germline, CDR1 SGHDN and CDR2 FVKESK. This CDR3 comprises 14 residues. Between the trimmed V and J ends, which lost 4 bases and 3 bases, there was a span of 13 bases. The CDR3 DNA follows: TGTGCCAGCAGCCCGACAGGCGGACGCTACGAGCAGTACTTC. It is translated as CASSPTGGRYEQYF.

This chain joins TRBV7-8 and TRBJ2-7, with 11 bases matching TRBD2. This CDR3 has 17 amino acids. Germline loops: CDR1 SGHVS, CDR2 FQNEAQ. Trimming removed 0 bases from V and 0 bases from J; junction bases left unmatched: 4. The CDR3 spells CASSLASSGRISYEQYF. The CDR3 DNA follows: TGTGCCAGCAGCTTAGCCTCTAGCGGGAGGATCTCCTACGAGCAGTACTTC. Drawing the rest from reference TRBV7-8 and TRBJ2-7, the complete variable domain is GAGVSQSPRYKVAKRGQDVALRCDPISGHVSLFWYQQALGQGPEFLTYFQNEAQLDKSGLPSDRFFAERPEGSVSTLKIQRTQQEDSAVYLCASSLASSGRISYEQYFGPGTRLTVT.